Listed here are 22 T cell receptor beta chains from one sample, sequenced in a study of blood T cell repertoires in COVID-19. Method: immunoSEQ multiplex PCR; TCRdb's copy keeps in-frame clones and lacks some. The table includes 130,000 to 150,000 clones, about 83% detected once. Sequencing was done on a sample of PBMCs or T cells enriched from blood (not recorded which). These receptors were obtained from a woman aged 45-65 years who had been exposed to COVID-19.

This chain connects TRBV7-2 to TRBJ1-6; TRBD1 matches 9 bases. The CDR3 extends over 19 amino acids. The germline V gene has CDR1 SGHTA and CDR2 FQGNSA. The trim removed 4 bases at V and 0 bases at J, leaving 10 bases unmatched. CDR3 amino acids: CASSSPLTGGSSYNSPLHF. In nucleotides, the CDR3 is TGTGCCAGCAGCTCCCCGCTGACAGGGGGAAGCTCCTATAATTCACCCCTCCACTTT.

The rearrangement uses TRBV11-2 and TRBJ2-2; D gene ambiguous. Trimming took 6 bases from V and 0 from J, leaving 11 bases between them. The CDR3 spans 15 residues. Germline V gene data show CDR1 as SGHAT and CDR2 as FQNNGV. CDR3 residues: CASRILSSNTGELFF. CDR3 sequence (DNA): TGTGCCAGCAGAATACTAAGTTCGAACACCGGGGAGCTGTTTTTT. The variable domain in full, with the rest retrieved from reference TRBV11-2 and TRBJ2-2, is EAGVAQSPRYKIIEKRQSVAFWCNPISGHATLYWYQQILGQGPKLLIQFQNNGVVDDSQLPKDRFSAERLKGVDSTLKIQPAKLEDSAVYLCASRILSSNTGELFFGEGSRLTVL.

The J gene is TRBJ1-1, the V gene TRBV6-2 or TRBV6-3; D is perhaps TRBD1 (6 bases). CDR3 length: 16 amino acids. CDR1 and CDR2 from the germline V gene are MNHEY and SVGEGT. V gave up 5 bases and J gave up 1 base, with 17 bases separating them. This chain's CDR3 is CASSPDSSRGNTEAFF. The CDR3 DNA reads as TGTGCCAGCAGTCCGGACAGCTCTCGGGGGAACACTGAAGCTTTCTTT.

The chain couples TRBV7-8 to TRBJ2-7, with D possibly TRBD1 on 5 matching bases. The CDR3 runs 12 residues. Trimming took 5 bases from V and 6 from J, leaving 11 bases between them. Germline V lookup: CDR1 SGHVS, CDR2 FQNEAQ. The CDR3 DNA follows: TGTGCCAGCAGCCAAGGCAGGGTCGAGCAGTACTTC. Protein sequence: CASSQGRVEQYF.

This clone is a singleton in its sample. This sequence joins TRBV7-8 and TRBJ2-1; possible D gene TRBD2, 6 bases. Germline V gives CDR1 SGHVS, CDR2 FQNEAQ. The CDR3 covers 18 residues. V gave up 5 bases and J gave up 12 bases, with 32 bases separating them. The CDR3 nucleotides are TGTGCCAGCAGCAACTTTTTTGGGGGGAGGAGTTTAACCGGACGGCAGTTCTTC. It codes for CASSNFFGGRSLTGRQFF. Drawing the rest from reference TRBV7-8 and TRBJ2-1, the complete variable domain is GAGVSQSPRYKVAKRGQDVALRCDPISGHVSLFWYQQALGQGPEFLTYFQNEAQLDKSGLPSDRFFAERPEGSVSTLKIQRTQQEDSAVYLCASSNFFGGRSLTGRQFFGPGTRLTVL.

This chain connects TRBV18 to TRBJ2-1, with 8 bases matching TRBD2. V shed 2 bases, J shed 5 bases, and the junction held 8 bases outside the gene matches. This CDR3 comprises 16 residues. Germline CDR1 KGHSH, CDR2 LQKENI. In nucleotides, the CDR3 is TGTGCCAGCTCACCAGAGGTGGCTAGCGGGCACAATGAGCAGTTCTTC. Residues: CASSPEVASGHNEQFF.

The rearrangement joins TRBV4-3 to TRBJ1-3; D unresolved. Germline lookup yields CDR1 LGHNA and CDR2 YSLEER. Trimming removed 0 bases at V and 0 bases at J, with 9 bases between. The CDR3 extends over 16 amino acids. This CDR3 reads CASSQDVTSSGNTIYF. Here the CDR3 DNA reads TGCGCCAGCAGCCAAGATGTAACAAGCTCTGGAAACACCATATATTTT.

This clone was found a few times. The chain carries TRBV14 and TRBJ2-7; 9 bases are shared with TRBD2. J was trimmed by 4 bases and V by 4 bases; bases with no gene match: 5. CDR1 and CDR2 (germline): SGHDN, FVKESK. The CDR3 has 14 residues. CDR3 DNA: TGTGCCAGCAGCCCCGCGGGGGGGGGTTACGAGCAGTACTTC. It is translated as CASSPAGGGYEQYF. The variable domain in full, with the rest retrieved from reference TRBV14 and TRBJ2-7, is EAGVTQFPSHSVIEKGQTVTLRCDPISGHDNLYWYRRVMGKEIKFLLHFVKESKQDESGMPNNRFLAERTGGTYSTLKVQPAELEDSGVYFCASSPAGGGYEQYFGPGTRLTVT.

CDR3 DNA sequence: TGTGCCAGCAGTGAAGCCCAGGGGGCCACAGATACGCAGTATTTT. This codes for CASSEAQGATDTQYF. The chain carries TRBV6-1 and TRBJ2-3; TRBD1 agrees at 8 bases. The length of the CDR3 is 15 residues. Per germline, CDR1 MNHNS and CDR2 SASEGT. The ends lost 0 bases at V and 2 bases at J; junction bases unmatched: 1.

CDR3 in amino acids: CAGTGPTTEAFF. The CDR3 bases are TGTGCCGGGACAGGGCCGACCACTGAAGCTTTCTTT. The chain links TRBV30 to TRBJ1-1, with 9 bases lining up with TRBD1. Germline assignment: CDR1 GTSNPN and CDR2 SVGIG (reference sequence). V dropped 8 bases and J dropped 4; count of bases not matched to a gene: 5. This CDR3 has 12 residues.

Points on this clone: The junction departs from the called germline gene at one end, perhaps through a read error. The V and J genes are TRBV7-7 and TRBJ1-4; no firm D call. The CDR3 extends over 15 amino acids. Germline lookup yields CDR1 SSHAT and CDR2 FNYEAQ (reference sequence). The CDR3 sequence: CASSRGGNSGEKLFF. CDR3 nucleotide sequence: TGTGCTAGCAGCCGCGGAGGGAATAGTGGGGAAAAACTGTTTTTT.

The chain carries TRBV30 and TRBJ1-6; 8 bases are a match to TRBD1. Germline values: CDR1 GTSNPN, CDR2 SVGIG (reference sequence). V was pared by 1 base and J by 10 bases, with 6 bases of the junction left unmatched. This CDR3 has 14 amino acids. The CDR3 DNA follows: TGTGCCTGGAGTGCCCCGGACAGGGAATCACCCCTCCACTTT. Protein: CAWSAPDRESPLHF.

V gene TRBV29-1 combines with J gene TRBJ1-1, with 10 bases lining up with TRBD1. CDR1 is SQVTM and CDR2 is ANQGSEA in the germline V gene. V trimming: 4 bases; J trimming: 6 bases; junction bases outside the gene matches: 2. The CDR3 runs to 12 residues. CDR3 coding DNA: TGCAGCGTTGGACAGGGGGCCGCTGAAGCTTTCTTT. As protein: CSVGQGAAEAFF.

This sequence joins TRBV5-5 and TRBJ1-5; D is possibly TRBD1 (5 bases). V was shortened by 1 base and J by 6 bases, with 11 bases between the two germline ends. CDR3 length: 14 residues. CDR1 is SGHKS and CDR2 is YYEKEE in the germline V gene (reference sequence). Here the CDR3 reads CASSLYPDIQPQHF. Written as DNA, the CDR3 is TGTGCCAGCAGCTTGTACCCGGACATTCAGCCCCAGCATTTT.

This rearrangement joins TRBV15 to TRBJ2-2, with D possibly matching TRBD2 (6 bases). The CDR3 has 15 residues. V lost 1 base to trimming and J lost 4 bases, with 10 bases between them. Per germline, CDR1 LNHNV and CDR2 YYDKDF (reference sequence). The CDR3, as DNA: TGTGCCACCAGCAGAGGGGGACTCAGCACCGGGGAGCTGTTTTTT. It is translated as CATSRGGLSTGELFF. Full variable domain (outside the CDR3, taken from reference TRBV15 and TRBJ2-2): DAMVIQNPRYQVTQFGKPVTLSCSQTLNHNVMYWYQQKSSQAPKLLFHYYDKDFNNEADTPDNFQSRRPNTSFCFLDIRSPGLGDTAMYLCATSRGGLSTGELFFGEGSRLTVL.

J is TRBJ1-2 and V is TRBV12-3 or TRBV12-4; D unresolved. The CDR3 is 12 amino acids. V was clipped by 4 bases and J by 4 bases, with 7 bases between them. The CDR3 bases are TGTGCCAGCAGTTCGGGAATCTATGGCTACACCTTC. Translation gives CASSSGIYGYTF.

The gene calls are TRBV5-4 and TRBJ1-2; TRBD1 agrees at 9 bases. The CDR3 has 15 residues. CDR1 and CDR2 (germline): SGHNT, YYREEE (reference sequence). Trimming at V came to 0 bases and at J to 7 bases, leaving 7 bases not matched to a gene. CDR3 loop: CASSLGQQGAGGYTF. Here the CDR3 DNA reads TGTGCCAGCAGCTTGGGGCAACAGGGGGCAGGTGGCTACACCTTC.

The chain links TRBV19 to TRBJ2-1, with 7 bases identical to TRBD2. CDR1 LNHDA and CDR2 SQIVND come from the germline V gene (reference sequence). The CDR3 is 16 amino acids. With V trimmed by 2 bases and J by 0 bases, 4 bases remained unmatched. The CDR3 is CASSIIGRPSYNEQFF. The CDR3, as DNA: TGTGCCAGTAGTATAATCGGGAGGCCCTCCTACAATGAGCAGTTCTTC.

This clone was recorded a few times. The rearrangement joins TRBV6-4 to TRBJ2-1, with 12 bases lining up with TRBD2. V shed 6 bases and J 4 bases; nucleotides not matched to a gene: 4. The CDR3 is 15 residues long. Per germline, CDR1 MRHNA and CDR2 SNTAGT. The CDR3 DNA is TGTGCCAGCAGCCAGACTAGCGGGGGTTACAATGAGCAGTTCTTC. This translates into CASSQTSGGYNEQFF.

This sequence joins TRBV27 and TRBJ1-2; D possibly corresponds to TRBD1 (5 bases). The CDR3 spans 14 residues. The V end lost 4 bases, the J end lost 5 bases, and 14 bases lay between the germline ends. CDR1 is MNHEY, CDR2 SMNVEV, per germline (reference sequence). CDR3 loop: CASSSSLGVYGYTF. CDR3 bases: TGTGCCAGCAGTTCTTCCCTAGGGGTTTATGGCTACACCTTC.

This clone was counted once. The chain couples TRBV3-1 (or the pseudogene TRBV3-2) to TRBJ2-7; TRBD1 might be the D (6 bases). The CDR3 has 17 amino acids. Germline values: CDR1 LGHDT, CDR2 YNNKEL (reference sequence). Trimming cost V 4 bases and J 0 bases, with 19 bases left between them. CDR3 sequence reads: CASSLGSRGPSSYEQYF. The CDR3, as DNA: TGTGCCAGCAGCCTGGGTTCCAGGGGACCCAGCTCCTACGAGCAGTACTTC.

Remarks on this clone: The missing conserved phenylalanine or tryptophan at the end of this CDR3 makes a read error likely. The DNA is left out, because the CDR3 cannot be placed on it with certainty; the CDR3 is given as TCRdb lists it. V and J are TRBV21-1 and TRBJ1-6; the table gives TRBD1 as D, unverified against the DNA. TRBV21-1 has pseudogene status. The CDR3 extends over 9 residues, inclusive of both ends. The CDR3 loop is CASSKGALN.